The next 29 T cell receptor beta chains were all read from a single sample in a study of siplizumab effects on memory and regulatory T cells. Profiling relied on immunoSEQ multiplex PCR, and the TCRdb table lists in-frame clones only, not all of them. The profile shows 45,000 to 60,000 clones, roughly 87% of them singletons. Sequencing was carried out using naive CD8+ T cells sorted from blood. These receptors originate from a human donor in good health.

CDR3 sequence reads: CASSIPGGQRGLSYEQYF. In DNA form, the CDR3 reads TGTGCCAGTAGTATCCCTGGGGGGCAGCGGGGACTCTCCTACGAGCAGTACTTC. The rearrangement links TRBV19 to TRBJ2-7; a weak D match, TRBD2 (7 bases). This CDR3 spans 18 amino acids. V was trimmed by 3 bases and J by 0 bases, leaving 21 bases between them. Germline V CDR1 and CDR2: LNHDA, SQIVND (reference sequence).

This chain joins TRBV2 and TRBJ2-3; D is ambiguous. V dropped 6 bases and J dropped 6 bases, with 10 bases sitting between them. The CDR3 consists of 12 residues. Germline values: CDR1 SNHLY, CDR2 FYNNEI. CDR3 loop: CASRPMSDTQYF. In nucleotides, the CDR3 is TGTGCCAGCAGACCGATGTCGGATACGCAGTATTTT.

The CDR3 nucleotides read TGTGCCAGCAGCTTAGGTGGGGCGAACCACGAGCAGTACTTC. Translating gives CASSLGGANHEQYF. This sequence joins TRBV7-9 and TRBJ2-7; D perhaps matches TRBD1 (5 bases). Germline lookup yields CDR1 SEHNR and CDR2 FQNEAQ (reference sequence). Trimming stripped 1 base from V and 5 bases from J, with 12 bases between. This CDR3 comprises 14 residues.

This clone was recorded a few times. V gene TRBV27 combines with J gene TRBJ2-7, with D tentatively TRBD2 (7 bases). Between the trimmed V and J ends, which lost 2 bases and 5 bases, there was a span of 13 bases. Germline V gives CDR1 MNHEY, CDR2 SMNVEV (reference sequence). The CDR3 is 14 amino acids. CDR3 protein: CASSLLRGADEQYF. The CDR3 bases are TGTGCCAGCAGTTTACTTCGGGGGGCCGACGAGCAGTACTTC.

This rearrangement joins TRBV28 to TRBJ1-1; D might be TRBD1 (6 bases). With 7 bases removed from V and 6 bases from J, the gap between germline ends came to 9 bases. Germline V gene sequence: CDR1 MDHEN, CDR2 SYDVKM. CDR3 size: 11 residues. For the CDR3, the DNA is TGTGCCAGCATAGAGGGGGCTGAAGCTTTCTTT. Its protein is CASIEGAEAFF.

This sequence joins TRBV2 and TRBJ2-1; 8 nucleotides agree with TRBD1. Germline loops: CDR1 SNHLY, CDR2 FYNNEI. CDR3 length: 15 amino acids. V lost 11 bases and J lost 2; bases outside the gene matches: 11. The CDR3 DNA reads TGTGCCTCCCACATCGGACAGGGTCCCTACAATGAGCAGTTCTTC. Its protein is CASHIGQGPYNEQFF.

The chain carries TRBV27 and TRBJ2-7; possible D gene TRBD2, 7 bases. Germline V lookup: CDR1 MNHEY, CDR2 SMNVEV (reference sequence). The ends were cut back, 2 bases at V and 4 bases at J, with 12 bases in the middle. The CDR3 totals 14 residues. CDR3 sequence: CASSLKGGVYEQYF. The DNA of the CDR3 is TGTGCCAGCAGTTTAAAAGGGGGGGTATACGAGCAGTACTTC.

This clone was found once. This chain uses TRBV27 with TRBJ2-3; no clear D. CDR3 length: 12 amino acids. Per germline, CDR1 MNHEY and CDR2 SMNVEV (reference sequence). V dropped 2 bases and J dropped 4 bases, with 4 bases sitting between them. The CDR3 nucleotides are TGTGCCAGCAGTTTAGGGTCAGATACGCAGTATTTT. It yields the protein CASSLGSDTQYF.

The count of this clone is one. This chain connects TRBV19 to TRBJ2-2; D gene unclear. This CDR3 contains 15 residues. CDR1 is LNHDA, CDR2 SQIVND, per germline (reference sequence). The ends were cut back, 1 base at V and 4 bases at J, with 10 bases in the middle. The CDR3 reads CASSIGGWSTGELFF. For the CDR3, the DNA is TGTGCCAGTAGTATAGGGGGTTGGAGCACCGGGGAGCTGTTTTTT.

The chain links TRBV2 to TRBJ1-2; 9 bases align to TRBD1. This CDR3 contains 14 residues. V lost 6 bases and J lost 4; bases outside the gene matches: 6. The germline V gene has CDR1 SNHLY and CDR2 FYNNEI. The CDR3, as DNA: TGTGCCAGCAGGACGGGGACAGGGATCTATGGCTACACCTTC. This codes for CASRTGTGIYGYTF. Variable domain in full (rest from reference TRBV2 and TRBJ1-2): EPEVTQTPSHQVTQMGQEVILRCVPISNHLYFYWYRQILGQKVEFLVSFYNNEISEKSEIFDDQFSVERPDGSNFTLKIRSTKLEDSAMYFCASRTGTGIYGYTFGSGTRLTVV.

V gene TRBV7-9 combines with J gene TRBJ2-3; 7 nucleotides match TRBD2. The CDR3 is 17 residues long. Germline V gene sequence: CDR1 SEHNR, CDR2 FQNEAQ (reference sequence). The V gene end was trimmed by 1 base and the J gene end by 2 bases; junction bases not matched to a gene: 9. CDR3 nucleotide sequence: TGTGCCAGCAGCTTAGGGACCTTTAGCGGGCCCACAGATACGCAGTATTTT. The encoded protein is CASSLGTFSGPTDTQYF.

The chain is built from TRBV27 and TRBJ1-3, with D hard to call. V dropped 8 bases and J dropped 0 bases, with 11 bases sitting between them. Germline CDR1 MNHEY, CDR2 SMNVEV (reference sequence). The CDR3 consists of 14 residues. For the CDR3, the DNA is TGTGCCAGCTCTCCCGGCTTCTCTGGAAACACCATATATTTT. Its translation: CASSPGFSGNTIYF.

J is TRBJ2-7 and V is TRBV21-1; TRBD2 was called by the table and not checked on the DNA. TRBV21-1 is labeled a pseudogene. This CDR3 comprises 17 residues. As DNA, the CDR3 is TGTGCCAGCAGCAATGGTTCCTCGGGAACAGTCCTACGTGAGGTGTGCTTC. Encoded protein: CASSNGSSGTVLREVCF.

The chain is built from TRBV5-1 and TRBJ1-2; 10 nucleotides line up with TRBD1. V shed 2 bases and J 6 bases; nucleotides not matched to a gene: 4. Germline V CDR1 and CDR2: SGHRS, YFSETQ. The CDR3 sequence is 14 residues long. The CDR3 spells CASSFRDRGDGYTF. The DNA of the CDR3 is TGCGCCAGCAGCTTCCGGGACAGGGGTGATGGCTACACCTTC. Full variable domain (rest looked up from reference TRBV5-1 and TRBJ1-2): KAGVTQTPRYLIKTRGQQVTLSCSPISGHRSVSWYQQTPGQGLQFLFEYFSETQRNKGNFPGRFSGRQFSNSRSEMNVSTLELGDSALYLCASSFRDRGDGYTFGSGTRLTVV.

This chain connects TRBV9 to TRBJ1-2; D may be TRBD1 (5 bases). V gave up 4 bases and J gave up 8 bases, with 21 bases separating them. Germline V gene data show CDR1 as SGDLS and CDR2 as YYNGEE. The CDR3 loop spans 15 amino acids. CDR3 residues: CASSPREGFFGGYTF. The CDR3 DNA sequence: TGTGCCAGCAGCCCCCGTGAGGGGTTTTTCGGGGGCTACACCTTC.

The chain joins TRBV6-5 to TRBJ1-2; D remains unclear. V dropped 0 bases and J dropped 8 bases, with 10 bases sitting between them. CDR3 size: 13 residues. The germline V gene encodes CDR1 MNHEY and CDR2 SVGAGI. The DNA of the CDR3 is TGTGCCAGCAGTTACTCAGACCAAATGGGCTACACCTTC. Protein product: CASSYSDQMGYTF.

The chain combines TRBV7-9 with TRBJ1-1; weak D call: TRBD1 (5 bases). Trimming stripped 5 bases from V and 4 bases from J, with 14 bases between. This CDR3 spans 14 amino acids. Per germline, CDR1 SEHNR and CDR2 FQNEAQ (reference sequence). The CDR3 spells CASSHGAPGTEAFF. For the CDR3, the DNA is TGTGCCAGCAGCCATGGGGCTCCGGGCACTGAAGCTTTCTTT.

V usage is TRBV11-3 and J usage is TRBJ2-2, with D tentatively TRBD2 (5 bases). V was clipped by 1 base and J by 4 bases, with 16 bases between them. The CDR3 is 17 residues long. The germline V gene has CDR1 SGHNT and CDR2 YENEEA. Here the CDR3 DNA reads TGTGCCAGCAGCTTAGGTTATGGCGGGCCCTCCACCGGGGAGCTGTTTTTT. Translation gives CASSLGYGGPSTGELFF.

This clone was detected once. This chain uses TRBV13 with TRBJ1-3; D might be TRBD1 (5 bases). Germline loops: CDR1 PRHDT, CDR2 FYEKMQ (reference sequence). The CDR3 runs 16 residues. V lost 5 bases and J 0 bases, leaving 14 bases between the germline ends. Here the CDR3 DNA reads TGTGCCAGCAGCCCCAGGGCCTTCAACTCTGGAAACACCATATATTTT. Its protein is CASSPRAFNSGNTIYF.

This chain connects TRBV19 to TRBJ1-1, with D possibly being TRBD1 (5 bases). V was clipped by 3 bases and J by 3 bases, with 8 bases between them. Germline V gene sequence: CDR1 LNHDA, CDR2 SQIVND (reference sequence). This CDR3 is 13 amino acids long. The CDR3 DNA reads TGTGCCAGTAGTATTCAGGGTGACACTGAAGCTTTCTTT. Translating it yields CASSIQGDTEAFF.

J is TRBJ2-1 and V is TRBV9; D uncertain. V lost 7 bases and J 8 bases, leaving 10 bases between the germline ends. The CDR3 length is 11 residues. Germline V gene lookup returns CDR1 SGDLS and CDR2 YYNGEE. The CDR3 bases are TGTGCCAGCGGAGTGAGCGATGAGCAGTTCTTC. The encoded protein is CASGVSDEQFF.

CDR3 nucleotides: TGTGCCAGCAGCTTGGGACTTTTCTACGAGCAGTACTTC. Translation: CASSLGLFYEQYF. This chain connects TRBV7-6 to TRBJ2-7, with D perhaps matching TRBD2 (6 bases). The ends were cut back, 3 bases at V and 3 bases at J, with 9 bases in the middle. The CDR3 totals 13 residues. Germline CDR1 and CDR2: SGHVS and FNYEAQ.

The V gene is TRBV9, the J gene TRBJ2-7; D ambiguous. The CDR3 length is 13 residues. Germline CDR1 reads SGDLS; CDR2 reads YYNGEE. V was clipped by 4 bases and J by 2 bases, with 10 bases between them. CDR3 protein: CASSPGLTYEQYF. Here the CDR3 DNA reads TGTGCCAGCAGCCCGGGCCTTACCTACGAGCAGTACTTC.

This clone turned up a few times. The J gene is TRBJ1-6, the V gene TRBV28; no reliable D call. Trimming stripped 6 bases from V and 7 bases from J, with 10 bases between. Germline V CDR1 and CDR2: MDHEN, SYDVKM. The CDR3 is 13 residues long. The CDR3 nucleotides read TGTGCCAGCAGACTTGACGGAAATTCACCCCTCCACTTT. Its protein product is CASRLDGNSPLHF. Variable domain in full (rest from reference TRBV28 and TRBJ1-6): DVKVTQSSRYLVKRTGEKVFLECVQDMDHENMFWYRQDPGLGLRLIYFSYDVKMKEKGDIPEGYSVSREKKERFSLILESASTNQTSMYLCASRLDGNSPLHFGNGTRLTVT.

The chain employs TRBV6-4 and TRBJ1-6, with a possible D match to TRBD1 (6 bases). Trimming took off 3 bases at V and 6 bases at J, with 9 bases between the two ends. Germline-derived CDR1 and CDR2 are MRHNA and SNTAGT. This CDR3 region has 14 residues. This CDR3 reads CASSEGHFNSPLHF. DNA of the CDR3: TGTGCCAGCAGTGAGGGACACTTTAATTCACCCCTCCACTTT.

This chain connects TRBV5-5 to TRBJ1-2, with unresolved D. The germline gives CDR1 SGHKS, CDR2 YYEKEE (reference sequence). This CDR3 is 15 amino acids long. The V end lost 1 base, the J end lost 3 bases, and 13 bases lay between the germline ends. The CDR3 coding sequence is TGTGCCAGCAGCTTGAGTGGCCCTTGGGACTATGGCTACACCTTC. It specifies CASSLSGPWDYGYTF.

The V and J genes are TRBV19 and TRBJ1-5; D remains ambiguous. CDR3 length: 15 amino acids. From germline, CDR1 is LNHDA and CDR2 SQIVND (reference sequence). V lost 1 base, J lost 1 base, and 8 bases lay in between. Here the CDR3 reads CASSIVPRSNQPQHF. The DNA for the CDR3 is TGTGCCAGTAGTATAGTGCCCAGGAGCAATCAGCCCCAGCATTTT. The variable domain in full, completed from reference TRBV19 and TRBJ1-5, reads DGGITQSPKYLFRKEGQNVTLSCEQNLNHDAMYWYRQDPGQGLRLIYYSQIVNDFQKGDIAEGYSVSREKKESFPLTVTSAQKNPTAFYLCASSIVPRSNQPQHFGDGTRLSIL.

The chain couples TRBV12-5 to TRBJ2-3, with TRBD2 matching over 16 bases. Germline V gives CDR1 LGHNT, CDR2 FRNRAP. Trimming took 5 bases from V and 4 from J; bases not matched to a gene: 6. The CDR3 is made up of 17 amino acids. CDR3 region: CASGQGLAGGKADTQYF. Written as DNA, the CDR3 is TGTGCTAGTGGTCAGGGACTAGCGGGGGGGAAGGCAGATACGCAGTATTTT.

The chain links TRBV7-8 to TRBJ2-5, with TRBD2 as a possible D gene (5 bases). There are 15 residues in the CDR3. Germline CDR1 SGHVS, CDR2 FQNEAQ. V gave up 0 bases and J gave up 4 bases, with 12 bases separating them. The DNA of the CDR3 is TGTGCCAGCAGCTTAGCGCTTCTAGGAGGAGAGACCCAGTACTTC. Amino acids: CASSLALLGGETQYF.